This T cell receptor beta chain was captured by sequencing in a study of OX40 agonist ivuxolimab in advanced cancers. As for the study in general: Three patients got partial responses; one had hepatocellular carcinoma and two had cutaneous melanoma. Whole-study findings and limits: Low normalized clonal expansion also occurred in some nonresponding patients. The work left the antigen specificity of expanded peripheral T cells undetermined.

A note on this clone: Its specificity is unknown.

This CDR3 has 12 residues. Germline lookup yields CDR1 ENHRY and CDR2 SYGVKD. Between the trimmed V and J ends, which lost 6 bases and 13 bases, there was a span of 18 bases. Generated by immunoSEQ multiplex PCR, the TCRdb table keeps only in-frame clones and is missing some. The top ten hold approximately 25% of the sample, which has about 57,000 clones, about 93% seen once. The specimen was CD4+ or CD8+ T cells sorted from blood, collected in a trial of the OX40 agonist ivuxolimab. This chain joins TRBV10-3 and TRBJ2-5; either TRBD1 or TRBD2 may fit D (6 bases each). The receptor was derived from an adult with an advanced solid tumor such as melanoma, head and neck, liver or kidney cancer. CDR3 protein: CAISEPRGLLYF. CDR3 in DNA: TGTGCCATCAGCGAGCCCAGGGGACTGCTGTACTTC.